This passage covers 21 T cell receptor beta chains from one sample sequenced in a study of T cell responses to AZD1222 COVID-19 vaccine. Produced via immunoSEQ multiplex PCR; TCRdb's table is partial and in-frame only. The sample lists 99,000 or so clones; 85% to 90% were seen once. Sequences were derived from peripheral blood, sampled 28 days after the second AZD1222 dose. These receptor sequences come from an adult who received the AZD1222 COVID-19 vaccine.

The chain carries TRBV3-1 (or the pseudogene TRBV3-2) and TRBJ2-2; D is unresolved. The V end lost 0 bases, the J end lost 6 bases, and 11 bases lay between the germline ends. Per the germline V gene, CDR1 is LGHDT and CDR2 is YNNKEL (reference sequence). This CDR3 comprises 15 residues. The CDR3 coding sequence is TGTGCCAGCAGCCAAGACAGAAGGCAAGCCGGGGAGCTGTTTTTT. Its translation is CASSQDRRQAGELFF.

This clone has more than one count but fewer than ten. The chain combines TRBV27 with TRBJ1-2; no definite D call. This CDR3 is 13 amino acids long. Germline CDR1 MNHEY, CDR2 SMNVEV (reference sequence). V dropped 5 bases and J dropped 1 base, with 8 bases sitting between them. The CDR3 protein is CASSPGHNYGYTF. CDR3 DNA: TGTGCCAGCAGTCCCGGCCATAACTATGGCTACACCTTC.

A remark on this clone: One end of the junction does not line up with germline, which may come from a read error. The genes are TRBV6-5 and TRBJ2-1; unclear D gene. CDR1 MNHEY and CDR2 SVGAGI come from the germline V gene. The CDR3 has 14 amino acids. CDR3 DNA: TGTGCCAGCAGTTATGACGGAAGCTACGATGAGCAGTTCTTC. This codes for CASSYDGSYDEQFF.

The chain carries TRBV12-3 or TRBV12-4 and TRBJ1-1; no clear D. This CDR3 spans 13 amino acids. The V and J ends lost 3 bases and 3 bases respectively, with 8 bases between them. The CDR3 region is CASSLWEDTEAFF. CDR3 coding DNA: TGTGCCAGCAGTTTGTGGGAAGACACTGAAGCTTTCTTT.

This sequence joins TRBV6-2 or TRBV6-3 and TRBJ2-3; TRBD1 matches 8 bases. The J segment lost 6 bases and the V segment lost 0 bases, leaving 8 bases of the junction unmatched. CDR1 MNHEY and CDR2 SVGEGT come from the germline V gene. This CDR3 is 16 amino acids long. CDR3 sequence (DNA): TGTGCCAGCAGTTACTCGGGGGCGTGGACAGGGGATACGCAGTATTTT. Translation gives CASSYSGAWTGDTQYF.

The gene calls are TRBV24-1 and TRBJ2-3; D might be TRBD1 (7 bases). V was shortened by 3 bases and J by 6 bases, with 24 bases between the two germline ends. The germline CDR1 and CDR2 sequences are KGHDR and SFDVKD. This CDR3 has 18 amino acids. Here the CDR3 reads CATSDPGGTNRGRDTQYF. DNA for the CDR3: TGTGCCACCAGTGATCCAGGGGGGACGAACCGCGGGCGGGATACGCAGTATTTT.

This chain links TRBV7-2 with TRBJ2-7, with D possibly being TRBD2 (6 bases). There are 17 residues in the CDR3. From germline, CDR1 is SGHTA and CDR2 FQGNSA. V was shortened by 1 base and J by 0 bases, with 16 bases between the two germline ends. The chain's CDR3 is CASSLGLSGLSSYEQYF. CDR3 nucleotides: TGTGCCAGCAGCTTAGGCCTTAGCGGACTATCCTCCTACGAGCAGTACTTC.

CDR3 in amino acids: CASSPWQQAEAFF. The CDR3 region has the DNA TGTGCCAGCTCTCCCTGGCAGCAGGCAGAAGCTTTCTTT. The chain carries TRBV18 and TRBJ1-1; D is uncertain. CDR3 length: 13 residues. From germline, CDR1 is KGHSH and CDR2 LQKENI. Trimming removed 6 bases at V and 8 bases at J, with 16 bases between.

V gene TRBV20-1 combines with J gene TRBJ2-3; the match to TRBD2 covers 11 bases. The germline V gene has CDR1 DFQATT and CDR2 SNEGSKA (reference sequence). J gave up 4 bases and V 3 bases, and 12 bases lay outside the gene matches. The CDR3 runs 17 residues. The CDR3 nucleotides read TGCAGTGCTAGTCTCCCTAGCGGGAGGCCGGGGGCAGATACGCAGTATTTT. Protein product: CSASLPSGRPGADTQYF.

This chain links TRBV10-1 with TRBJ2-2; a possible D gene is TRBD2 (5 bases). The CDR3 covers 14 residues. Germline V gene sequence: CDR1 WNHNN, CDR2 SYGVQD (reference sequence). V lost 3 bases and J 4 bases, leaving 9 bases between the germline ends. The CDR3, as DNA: TGCGCCAGCAGTGATCACGGGGTCACCGGGGAGCTGTTTTTT. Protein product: CASSDHGVTGELFF.

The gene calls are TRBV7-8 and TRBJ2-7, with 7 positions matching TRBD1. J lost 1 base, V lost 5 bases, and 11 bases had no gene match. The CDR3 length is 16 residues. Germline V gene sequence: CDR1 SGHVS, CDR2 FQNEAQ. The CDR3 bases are TGTGCCAGCAGCCCCGACAGGGTTGGCAATTCCTACGAGCAGTACTTC. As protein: CASSPDRVGNSYEQYF.

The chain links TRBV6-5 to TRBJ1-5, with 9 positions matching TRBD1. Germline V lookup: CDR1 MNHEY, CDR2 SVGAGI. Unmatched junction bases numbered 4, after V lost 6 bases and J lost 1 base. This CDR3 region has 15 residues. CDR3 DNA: TGTGCCAGCAGCCCGACAGGGGGAAGCAATCAGCCCCAGCATTTT. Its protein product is CASSPTGGSNQPQHF.

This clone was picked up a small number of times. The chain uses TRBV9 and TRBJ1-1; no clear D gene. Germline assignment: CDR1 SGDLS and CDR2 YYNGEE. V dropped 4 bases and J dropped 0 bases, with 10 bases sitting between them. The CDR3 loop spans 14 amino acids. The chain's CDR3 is CASSPRPMNTEAFF. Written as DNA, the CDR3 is TGTGCCAGCAGCCCCCGCCCGATGAACACTGAAGCTTTCTTT.

The CDR3, as DNA: TGTGCCAGCAGCCAAGGAGGAGTCCACAATCAGCCCCAGCATTTT. Translating gives CASSQGGVHNQPQHF. The V gene is TRBV3-1 (or the pseudogene TRBV3-2), the J gene TRBJ1-5; no definite D call. This CDR3 is built from 15 residues. V was clipped by 1 base and J by 3 bases, with 10 bases between them. Germline V gives CDR1 LGHDT, CDR2 YNNKEL (reference sequence).

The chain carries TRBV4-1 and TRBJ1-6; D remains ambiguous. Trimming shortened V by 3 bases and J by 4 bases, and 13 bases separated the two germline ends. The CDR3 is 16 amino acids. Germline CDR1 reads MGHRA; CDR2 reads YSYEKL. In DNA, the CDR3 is TGCGCCAGCAGCCAGGATCCCGCCTCATATAATTCACCCCTCCACTTT. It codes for CASSQDPASYNSPLHF.

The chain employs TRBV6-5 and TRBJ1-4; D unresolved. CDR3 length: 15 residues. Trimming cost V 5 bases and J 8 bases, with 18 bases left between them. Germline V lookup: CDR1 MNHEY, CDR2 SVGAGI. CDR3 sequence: CASSPGLTREEKLFF. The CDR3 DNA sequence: TGTGCCAGCAGTCCCGGCCTTACTAGAGAGGAAAAACTGTTTTTT.

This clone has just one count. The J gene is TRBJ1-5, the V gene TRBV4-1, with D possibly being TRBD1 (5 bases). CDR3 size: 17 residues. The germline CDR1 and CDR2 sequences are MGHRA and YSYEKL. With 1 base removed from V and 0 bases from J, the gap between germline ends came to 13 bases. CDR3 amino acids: CASSQGAGLFSNQPQHF. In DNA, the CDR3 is TGCGCCAGCAGCCAAGGGGCAGGGCTTTTTAGCAATCAGCCCCAGCATTTT.

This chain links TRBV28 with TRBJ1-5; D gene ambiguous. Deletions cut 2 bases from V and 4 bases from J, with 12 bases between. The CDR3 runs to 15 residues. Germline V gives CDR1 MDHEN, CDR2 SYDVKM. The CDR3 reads CASSLAGDRNQPQHF. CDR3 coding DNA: TGTGCCAGCAGTTTAGCAGGAGATCGGAATCAGCCCCAGCATTTT.

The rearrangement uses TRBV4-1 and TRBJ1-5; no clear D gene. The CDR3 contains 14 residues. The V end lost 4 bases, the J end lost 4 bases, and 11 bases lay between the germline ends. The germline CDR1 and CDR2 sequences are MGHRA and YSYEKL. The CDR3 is CASSPYEGNQPQHF. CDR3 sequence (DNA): TGCGCCAGCAGCCCTTACGAAGGGAATCAGCCCCAGCATTTT.

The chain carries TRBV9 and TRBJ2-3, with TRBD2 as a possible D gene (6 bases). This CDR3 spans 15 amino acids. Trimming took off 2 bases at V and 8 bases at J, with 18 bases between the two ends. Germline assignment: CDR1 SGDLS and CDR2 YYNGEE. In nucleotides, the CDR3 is TGTGCCAGCAGCGTGCTGACTAGTGGGTCCGGTACGCAGTATTTT. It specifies CASSVLTSGSGTQYF. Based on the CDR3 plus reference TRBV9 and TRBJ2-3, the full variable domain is DSGVTQTPKHLITATGQRVTLRCSPRSGDLSVYWYQQSLDQGLQFLIQYYNGEERAKGNILERFSAQQFPDLHSELNLSSLELGDSALYFCASSVLTSGSGTQYFGPGTRLTVL.

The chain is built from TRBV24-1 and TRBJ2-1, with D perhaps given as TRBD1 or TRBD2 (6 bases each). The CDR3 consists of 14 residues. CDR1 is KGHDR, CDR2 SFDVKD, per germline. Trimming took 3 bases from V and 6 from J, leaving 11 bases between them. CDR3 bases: TGTGCCACCAGTGATCCCGGGGGCGTCAATGAGCAGTTCTTC. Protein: CATSDPGGVNEQFF.